This T cell receptor (beta chain) emerged from a study of regulatory T cells in long-lasting Graves disease. There are many counts of this clonotype. The antigen remains unidentified. Assembly of TCR beta libraries relied on iRepertoire HTBI primers together with Arm-PCR of CDR3 regions. In the authors' workflow: From all samples, identification returned 11 to 15 TRBJ and approximately 67 TRBV segments. TCRdb reanalysed the multiplex PCR reads using MiXCR and keeps one entry per CDR3 protein. These V and J calls derive from TCRdb rather than the authors' analysis. This sample has 400,000 to 500,000 distinct CDR3 sequences, with 15% found just once. V was shortened by 3 bases and J by 5 bases, with 14 bases between the two germline ends. This CDR3 is built from 15 residues. Germline CDR1 is SGHRS and CDR2 is YFSETQ. General study points: Favored usage of TRBV28, TRBJ1-2 and TRBJ2-5 was recorded in persistent disease.

Time point specified: newly diagnosed GD, antithyroid drugs for less than 3 months. Extracted RNA from PBMCs served as the source of the TCR library. These data were likewise used in another study, on T cells in Graves' hyperthyroidism and ophthalmopathy. As reported in that work: A set of HTBI primers served as the primers for a first-round RT-PCR of the TCR CDR3. In simple terms, a model built on 13 V-J features told ophthalmopathy apart from stable hyperthyroidism.

This sequence was found in a woman in her thirties or forties with Graves disease. Here the sequenced sample was peripheral blood mononuclear cells (PBMCs), taken at new diagnosis, from a patient treated with antithyroid drugs. This chain links TRBV5-1 with TRBJ2-2, with D perhaps TRBD1 (6 bases). DNA of the CDR3: TGCGCCAGCAGCTCGGGACAAGCGGCTACCGGGGAGCTGTTTTTT. Translating it yields CASSSGQAATGELFF.